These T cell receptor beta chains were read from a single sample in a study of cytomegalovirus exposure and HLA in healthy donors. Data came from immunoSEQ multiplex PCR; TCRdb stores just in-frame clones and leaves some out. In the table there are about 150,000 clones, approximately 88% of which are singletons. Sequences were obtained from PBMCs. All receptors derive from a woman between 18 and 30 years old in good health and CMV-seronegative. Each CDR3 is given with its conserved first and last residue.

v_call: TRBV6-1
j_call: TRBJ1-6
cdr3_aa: CASSEATGSPLHF

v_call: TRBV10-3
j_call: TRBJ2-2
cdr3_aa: CAISESTQPRKLRLAGDNTGELFF

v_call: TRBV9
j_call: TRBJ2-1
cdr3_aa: CASSVEGAGEQFF

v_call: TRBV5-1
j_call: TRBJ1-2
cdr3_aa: CASSETGVYGYTF

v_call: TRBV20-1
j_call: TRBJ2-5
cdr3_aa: CSASRKETQYF

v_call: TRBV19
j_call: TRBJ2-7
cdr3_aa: CASSIDPRGLYEQYF

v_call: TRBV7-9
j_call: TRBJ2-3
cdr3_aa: CASSSSGQGRTTQYF

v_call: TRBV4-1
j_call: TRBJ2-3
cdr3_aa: CASSPMERGGTDTQYF

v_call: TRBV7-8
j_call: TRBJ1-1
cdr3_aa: CASSPSELRYTEAFF

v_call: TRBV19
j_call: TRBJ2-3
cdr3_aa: CASSGQASTDTQYF

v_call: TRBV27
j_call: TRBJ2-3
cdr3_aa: CASSFYSTDTQYF